These 5 T cell receptor beta chains were all obtained from the same sample, sequenced in a study of PD-1 blockade in classical Hodgkin lymphoma. All trial patients relapsed after autologous stem cell transplantation. This table comes from immunoSEQ multiplex PCR, and its TCRdb copy is limited to in-frame clones, with some not included. The table has about 40,000 clones, 70% to 80% seen once; the top ten hold 9.5% to 12%. Sequencing used peripheral blood mononuclear cells (PBMCs), obtained at baseline. The receptors here all came from a human donor with classical Hodgkin lymphoma.

This clone was seen a few times. The chain uses TRBV9 and TRBJ2-3; a possible D gene is TRBD2 (5 bases). The CDR3 runs to 14 residues. CDR1 is SGDLS and CDR2 is YYNGEE in the germline V gene. V lost 0 bases, J lost 4 bases, and 9 bases lay in between. Here the CDR3 reads CASSVGPGSDTQYF. CDR3 in DNA: TGTGCCAGCAGCGTAGGCCCGGGGTCAGATACGCAGTATTTT.

This clone was seen more than once but under ten times. As DNA, the CDR3 is TGCGCCAGCAGCCAAGCAACTAGCGGGAGCAGGGAGCAGTTCTTC. Amino acid sequence: CASSQATSGSREQFF. The chain uses TRBV4-3 and TRBJ2-1; 11 bases align to TRBD2. Germline CDR1 is LGHNA and CDR2 is YSLEER. With V trimmed by 1 base and J by 10 bases, 6 bases remained unmatched. The CDR3 covers 15 residues.

As concerns this clone: The CDR3 ends on some other residue instead of the conserved phenylalanine or tryptophan, so this is likely a read error. The chain combines TRBV2 with TRBJ1-2, with D perhaps matching TRBD2 (6 bases). The J call may be in error: the DNA end matches TRBJ2-7 better. This CDR3 has 10 amino acids. Germline-derived CDR1 and CDR2 are SNHLY and FYNNEI. CDR3 amino acids: CASSYGGQYS. CDR3 DNA: TGTGCCAGCAGTTACGGGGGGCAGTACAGC.

This clone was observed a handful of times. The chain is built from TRBV28 and TRBJ2-5; the D is unclear. The CDR3 loop spans 12 amino acids. Between the trimmed V and J ends, which lost 6 bases and 5 bases, there was a span of 10 bases. Germline V gives CDR1 MDHEN, CDR2 SYDVKM. The chain's CDR3 is CASRPRRETQYF. The CDR3 DNA is TGTGCCAGCAGACCGAGGCGGGAGACCCAGTACTTC.

The V gene is TRBV19, the J gene TRBJ2-7; 11 nucleotides align to TRBD1. The CDR3 is 16 amino acids. Germline CDR1 and CDR2: LNHDA and SQIVND (reference sequence). V shed 5 bases, J shed 3 bases, and the junction held 9 bases outside the gene matches. CDR3 amino acids: CASSSVRDRGSYEQYF. In DNA form, the CDR3 reads TGTGCCAGTAGTTCGGTCCGGGACAGGGGGAGCTACGAGCAGTACTTC.